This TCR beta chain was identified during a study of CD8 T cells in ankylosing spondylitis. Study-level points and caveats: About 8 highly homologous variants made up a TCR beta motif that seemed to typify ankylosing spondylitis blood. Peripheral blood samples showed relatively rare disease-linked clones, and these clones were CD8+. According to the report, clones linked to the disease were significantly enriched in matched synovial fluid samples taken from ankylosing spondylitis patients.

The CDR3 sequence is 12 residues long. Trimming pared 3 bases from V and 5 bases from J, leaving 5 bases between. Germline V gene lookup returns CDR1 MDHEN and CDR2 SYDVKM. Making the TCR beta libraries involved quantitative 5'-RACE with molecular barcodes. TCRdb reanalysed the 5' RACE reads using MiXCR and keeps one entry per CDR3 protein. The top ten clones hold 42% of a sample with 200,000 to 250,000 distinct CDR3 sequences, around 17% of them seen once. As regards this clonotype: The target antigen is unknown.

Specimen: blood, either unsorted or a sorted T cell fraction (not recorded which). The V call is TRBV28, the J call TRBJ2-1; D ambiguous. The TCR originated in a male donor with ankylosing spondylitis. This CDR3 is CASSFVNNEQFF. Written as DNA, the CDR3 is TGTGCCAGCAGTTTTGTTAACAATGAGCAGTTCTTC.